Here is one TCR beta chain with its context. Its antigen is unknown. No much larger clone is present one base from it, and per-base qualities are unavailable. To prepare the library, the immunoSEQ multiplex PCR assay was applied. For the multiplex PCR, a mixture combining 60 forward primers for TCR Vbeta segments and 13 reverse primers for TCR Jbeta segments was used. A multiplex PCR assay on genomic DNA amplified the CDR3 region of rearranged TCR beta genes. On the Illumina HiSeq System, the amplified TCR beta libraries were sequenced as 87-base-pair reads. In the authors' own workflow: Across the roughly 700 repertoires, a later analysis counted 80 million or so unique TCR beta chains, 8.5 million to 12 million of which were shared by at least two donors. To remove PCR and sequencing errors, raw reads were error-corrected and collapsed into unique sequences using a nearest-neighbor algorithm that merged closely related sequences. To assign V, D and J gene segments, CDR3 sequences were aligned to IMGT reference sequences. Each retained sequence needed at least a six-nucleotide match to both a V gene segment and a J gene segment. Rearrangements were classified as productive when the CDR3 lacked stop codons and remained in frame with V and J, and all other rearrangements were classified as non-productive. CDR3 was defined according to IMGT convention as the region running from the second conserved V-encoded cysteine to the conserved J-encoded phenylalanine. Sequences without an unambiguous match to a single V gene segment were excluded from the earlier analysis of almost 600 of the donors. In an earlier analysis of 587 of the donors, a V segment was called functional when productive rearrangements were above 56.7%, and segregating when the standard deviation between donors exceeded 5%. A statistical classification framework was built for diagnosing cytomegalovirus status from the catalog of TCR beta chain sequences. A later analysis assigned V and J genes by comparing TCR nucleotide sequences with IMGT/GENE-DB human TR gene sequences. In a later analysis, CDR3 sequences and most-parsimonious VDJ recombination scenarios were assigned using the TCRdist pipeline. In a later analysis, each TCR beta chain was defined by its CDR3 amino acid sequence together with its V-gene family, and reads without a unique V-gene family were excluded. As a way to deal with suspected cross-contamination and a sequencing artifact, a later analysis dropped roughly 620 nucleotide sequences that were highly shared and had low generation probability. A later analysis calculated a clonal expansion index for each public chain from normalized within-repertoire ranks of inferred template counts. Generation probabilities in a later analysis came from a VDJ recombination model fitted to out-of-frame rearrangements, and those results were checked against IGoR. A later analysis scored TCR-TCR, TCR-HLA and TCR-CMV co-occurrence with hypergeometric tests, applying a repertoire-size bias correction to TCR pairs. False discovery rates were estimated in a later analysis by permuting HLA or CMV assignments 20 times. A later analysis grouped co-occurring TCRs with DBSCAN, adding TCRdist sequence similarity when clustering within HLA-allele-positive subsets. Co-occurrence clustering excluded repertoires with fewer than 30,000 or more than 120,000 public chains, plus five with anomalous nucleotide sharing. TCRdb took this table from immuneACCESS and kept in-frame rearrangements with V and J called. Such tables lack part of the clones; where checked against another copy, unresolved V genes explain under half of the gap, and the rest is unexplained. That table is the source of V, J and clone size, and D and trimming were worked out from the DNA. The sample yields roughly 90,000 clones; approximately 69% were counted once. Of the sample, approximately 20% falls within the top ten clones.

The sample comes from a study of cytomegalovirus exposure and HLA in healthy donors (dated by TCRdb to the late 2010s). Study-level background: An earlier analysis of approximately 640 of the donors reported 250 to 350 Gb of sequence data and some 120 million unique TCR beta sequences from 150 million to 200 million T cells. The study aimed to test whether signatures of past pathogen exposure could be identified by cataloging public T cell receptors. A later analysis re-analyzed previously published TCR beta repertoires from about 730 donors and added high-resolution HLA genotyping to study TCR occurrence patterns. The genetic ancestry cluster associated with self-reported Caucasian donors included roughly 84% of the 398 genotyped donors. The study used immunosequencing to profile the T cell repertoires of several hundred subjects and linked those repertoires to cytomegalovirus serostatus. Class I and class II HLA loci were covered by the typing at four-digit resolution. The study combined high-throughput TCR immunosequencing, statistical association of individual TCRs with disease status, and machine learning to predict cytomegalovirus infection status. Roughly 320 gigabases of sequencing data and about 92 million unique TCR sequences made up an early release that covered approximately 700 HLA-typed donors. The later analysis used no new phenotypic data to find candidate immune exposures, relying instead on TCR beta sequences and their occurrence across donors. Five DR-DQ haplotypes were handled as single units for association and clustering, since linkage in the cohort was strong. On average, roughly 200,000 unique TCR beta nucleotide sequences were sequenced per donor among a few hundred genotyped donors of the cohort, with around 19% of those sequences being non-productive. In a later genetic analysis, genome-wide SNP genotypes for about 55% of the roughly 700 donors were used, and that subset was treated as a discovery cohort. In an earlier analysis of 550 to 700 of the donors, high-throughput TCR beta sequencing was used to judge whether each TCR beta V gene segment behaved as functional or pseudogenic. Besides the first cohort of under 700 subjects, a separate validation cohort made up of 95 to 150 different subjects was used. Donor age, sex, ethnicity and CMV serostatus were compiled alongside the repertoire data. Every discovery cohort repertoire had been produced on one sequencing platform. The number of typed donors differed by locus: about 620-630 for A, B, C, DRB1 and DQB1; approximately 540 for DQA1; around 610 for DPA1; and about 450 for DPB1. What the work shows at the level of the full study, not this receptor alone: In this cohort, only TCR beta chains were sequenced, and detectable features were limited by the absence of alpha or paired-chain data. Immune exposure information for the cohort was limited to CMV serostatus. A later analysis associated roughly 17,000 TCR beta sequences with specific HLA alleles at a false discovery rate of 0.05. The authors suggested that the approach could potentially be generalized to other disease states and immunological phenotypes. Because counts were too low, seventeen rarely observed V segments, including chromosome 9 orphons, were left out of the earlier analysis of about 500 of the donors. In a later analysis, HLA-associated TCR beta chains showed more clonal expansion and lower generation probabilities than non-associated chains that were equally common. In a later analysis, most CMV-associated TCR beta chains were found to appear HLA-restricted, with HLA associations seemingly driven largely by CMV exposure. Correlated functional status among segregating V segments might be attributable to linkage disequilibrium, but an unknown experimental factor could not be ruled out. In the study, 164 TCR beta chains were listed as associated with cytomegalovirus. A further reported finding was that TCR beta sequences accurately predicted the HLA-A and HLA-B alleles for most subjects in the first cohort. Assigning TCR associations to individual alleles was difficult when HLA alleles, especially DR and DQ, strongly co-occurred. An association between a missense DCLRE1C variant and V-gene and J-gene trimming of TCR beta chains was found in a later genetic analysis and replicated in an independent cohort. While some public TCRs were present in many individuals, most TCR sequences turned up only very rarely across donors. Because the 87-base-pair reads could not distinguish some IMGT-functional V segments, including TRBV6-2 and TRBV6-3, those segments were excluded. A later analysis found that TCR association rates varied across HLA loci, with DRB1 alleles showing the most associated TCRs and HLA-C alleles the fewest. Roughly uniform sequencing depth across donors was assumed in presence/absence analyses, although this assumption may not hold. In an earlier analysis of 450 to 750 of the donors, most TCR beta V segments appeared in productive rearrangements about 87% or about 30% of the time, broadly matching IMGT annotations. A few of the identified cytomegalovirus-associated TCR beta chains were confirmed in vitro to be specific for cytomegalovirus antigens. The classifier was reported to diagnose cytomegalovirus status with high specificity and sensitivity in both the original and validation cohorts. According to a later genetic analysis, donors in an Asian-associated ancestry cluster had fewer N-insertions in productive TCRs than the approximately 650-donor mean. HLA typing was unavailable for some donors at each locus, so association tests used only the typed subset. A group of highly shared sequence variants was considered likely to be a technical artifact of the sequencing pipeline. A later analysis reported that several top co-occurrence clusters appeared linked to parvovirus B19, influenza, CMV and Epstein-Barr virus.

The germline V gene (reference sequence) yields PRHDT for CDR1 and FYEKMQ for CDR2. From V the trimming removes 0 bases and from J it removes 5 bases, while the gene matches leave 1 base of the junction unaccounted for. The CDR3 has 14 amino acids, counting the end cysteine and phenylalanine. Only the CDR3 DNA stays, 42 bases, in frame from base 1. In total, approximately 610 healthy bone marrow donors made up the cohort. At the time of sampling, every cohort member was nominally healthy, though immune exposures that went unrecorded were likely present. The donor tested CMV seropositive and was one of the 289 seropositive cohort members. Every donor gave a peripheral blood sample, and the peripheral blood mononuclear cells from that sample were used for TCR beta sequencing. Genomic DNA was extracted from the blood cell samples with the Qiagen DNeasy Blood Extraction Kit.

Recombination linked TRBV13 to TRBJ2-7, and TRBD2 matches 10 of the central bases. This clonotype was obtained from a man aged 25-45 years in good health and CMV-seropositive. The sequenced sample consisted of PBMCs. The nucleotides are TGTGCCAGCAGCTTAGGTAGCGGGGGGAACGAGCAGTACTTC. Its product reads: CASSLGSGGNEQYF.